The 19 T cell receptor beta chains reported below all come from one sample, sequenced in a study of cytomegalovirus exposure and HLA in healthy donors. Primers for the PCR totalled 60 Vbeta and 13 Jbeta. Some clones are missing from TCRdb's copy, which holds only in-frame ones; the method was immunoSEQ multiplex PCR. The table shows approximately 190,000 clones, with approximately 84% occurring only once. The sample consisted of PBMCs. These receptors came from a man aged 50 to 59 in good health and CMV-seronegative.

This clone came up a few times. This chain uses TRBV11-1 with TRBJ2-7; perhaps TRBD2 as D (5 bases). This CDR3 spans 12 amino acids. V lost 5 bases, J lost 5 bases, and 10 bases lay in between. Germline V CDR1 and CDR2: SGHAT, FQDESV (reference sequence). CDR3 protein: CASSAAGDEQYF. DNA of the CDR3: TGTGCCAGCAGCGCAGCCGGGGACGAGCAGTACTTC.

The chain recombines TRBV7-3 with TRBJ1-2; TRBD1 is a possible D gene (6 bases). Germline CDR1 SGHTA, CDR2 FQGTGA. The length of the CDR3 is 18 residues. Trimming stripped 2 bases from V and 4 bases from J, with 23 bases between. CDR3 sequence: CASSLWPGSSKGVYGYTF. As DNA, the CDR3 is TGTGCCAGCAGCTTATGGCCCGGCAGCTCAAAGGGGGTCTATGGCTACACCTTC.

The J gene is TRBJ2-1, the V gene TRBV14, with D perhaps TRBD2 (6 bases). V dropped 2 bases and J dropped 12 bases, with 11 bases sitting between them. CDR1 is SGHDN, CDR2 FVKESK, per germline. The CDR3 is 12 amino acids. CDR3 residues: CASSQYGGSQFF. The CDR3 DNA follows: TGTGCCAGCAGCCAATATGGGGGGTCGCAGTTCTTC.

The genes are TRBV7-2 and TRBJ1-1; D gene unclear. The CDR3 spans 16 residues. The germline V and J ends were trimmed by 1 base and 1 base, with 13 bases remaining between them. The germline gives CDR1 SGHTA, CDR2 FQGNSA. CDR3 bases: TGTGCCAGCAGCTTAGTGCGCTGGGAGAGGAACACTGAAGCTTTCTTT. It yields the protein CASSLVRWERNTEAFF. The full variable domain, in which reference TRBV7-2 and TRBJ1-1 provide the parts outside the CDR3, is GAGVSQSPSNKVTEKGKDVELRCDPISGHTALYWYRQSLGQGLEFLIYFQGNSAPDKSGLPSDRFSAERTGGSVSTLTIQRTQQEDSAVYLCASSLVRWERNTEAFFGQGTRLTVV.

V is TRBV6-5 and J is TRBJ1-5; unclear D gene. Trimming took 2 bases from V and 0 from J, leaving 8 bases between them. The germline V gene encodes CDR1 MNHEY and CDR2 SVGAGI. The CDR3 is 15 residues long. The CDR3 nucleotides read TGTGCCAGCAGTTACAACAGATATAGCAATCAGCCCCAGCATTTT. Translation: CASSYNRYSNQPQHF.

The chain combines TRBV27 with TRBJ1-2, with D unresolved. The length of the CDR3 is 14 residues. V was shortened by 4 bases and J by 7 bases, with 16 bases between the two germline ends. Germline V gives CDR1 MNHEY, CDR2 SMNVEV (reference sequence). The CDR3 DNA sequence: TGTGCCAGCAGTTCAAGTTCCCATATCGGTGGCTACACCTTC. Translation gives CASSSSSHIGGYTF.

The V gene is TRBV9, the J gene TRBJ1-4; 9 bases match TRBD1. V lost 4 bases, J lost 4 bases, and 5 bases stayed unmatched. From germline, CDR1 is SGDLS and CDR2 YYNGEE. The CDR3 totals 15 residues. The CDR3 region has the DNA TGTGCCAGCAGCTCGGGACAGGGAGGTAATGAAAAACTGTTTTTT. It is translated as CASSSGQGGNEKLFF.

V is TRBV7-9 and J is TRBJ1-4; no clear D gene. Germline assignment: CDR1 SEHNR and CDR2 FQNEAQ (reference sequence). Between the trimmed V and J ends, which lost 5 bases and 0 bases, there was a span of 7 bases. The CDR3 has 14 amino acids. The CDR3 loop is CASSPTTTNEKLFF. The CDR3 DNA reads as TGTGCCAGCAGCCCCACTACAACTAATGAAAAACTGTTTTTT.

This chain links TRBV7-9 with TRBJ2-6; maybe TRBD2 (6 bases). Trimming shortened V by 6 bases and J by 2 bases, and 17 bases separated the two germline ends. This CDR3 contains 17 residues. Germline lookup yields CDR1 SEHNR and CDR2 FQNEAQ (reference sequence). The CDR3: CASSGRWGDAGANVLTF. CDR3 sequence (DNA): TGTGCCAGCAGTGGAAGATGGGGGGACGCTGGGGCCAACGTCCTGACTTTC.

The chain recombines TRBV19 with TRBJ1-2, with 8 bases that match TRBD1. The CDR3 length is 15 residues. Germline-derived CDR1 and CDR2 are LNHDA and SQIVND (reference sequence). J lost 7 bases, V lost 5 bases, and 12 bases had no gene match. CDR3 residues: CASSGLGQGAGGYTF. CDR3 bases: TGTGCCAGTAGTGGACTAGGGCAGGGGGCCGGTGGCTACACCTTC.

The V gene is TRBV5-6, the J gene TRBJ2-2; D unresolved. Germline V CDR1 and CDR2: SGHDT, YYEEEE. The CDR3 runs to 14 residues. Trimming left V 0 bases short and J 3 bases short, with 6 bases between. The chain's CDR3 is CASSLGRDTGELFF. In DNA form, the CDR3 reads TGTGCCAGCAGCTTGGGACGGGACACCGGGGAGCTGTTTTTT.

The CDR3 DNA reads TGTGCCTCCGGGGGGGGCGAAAAACTGTTTTTT. Translating gives CASGGGEKLFF. This chain connects TRBV30 to TRBJ1-4, with a tentative D call TRBD1 (6 bases). The germline gives CDR1 GTSNPN, CDR2 SVGIG (reference sequence). The CDR3 spans 11 residues. V was shortened by 7 bases and J by 8 bases, with 11 bases between the two germline ends.

J is TRBJ1-6 and V is TRBV4-1; D gene unclear. With 4 bases removed from V and 3 bases from J, the gap between germline ends came to 10 bases. This CDR3 comprises 15 residues. The germline V gene encodes CDR1 MGHRA and CDR2 YSYEKL. The CDR3 DNA follows: TGCGCCAGCAGCCCCCAGGCAGTCTATAATTCACCCCTCCACTTT. Encoded protein: CASSPQAVYNSPLHF.

The rearrangement joins TRBV13 to TRBJ2-5; D gene uncertain. Germline V gene lookup returns CDR1 PRHDT and CDR2 FYEKMQ (reference sequence). V lost 2 bases to trimming and J lost 2 bases, with 9 bases between them. This CDR3 contains 14 residues. CDR3 in DNA: TGTGCCAGCAGCTTATACAGCCCTCAAGAGACCCAGTACTTC. It is translated as CASSLYSPQETQYF.

J is TRBJ1-1 and V is TRBV7-9; no firm D call. Germline lookup yields CDR1 SEHNR and CDR2 FQNEAQ (reference sequence). The CDR3 has 13 amino acids. The V and J ends lost 8 bases and 2 bases respectively, with 12 bases between them. The DNA for the CDR3 is TGTGCCAGCGGAGGGATTGGAAACACTGAAGCTTTCTTT. Translated, it gives CASGGIGNTEAFF.

The chain is built from TRBV27 and TRBJ1-5, with 7 bases fitting TRBD1. The CDR3 extends over 13 amino acids. Germline V gives CDR1 MNHEY, CDR2 SMNVEV (reference sequence). The V and J ends lost 3 bases and 7 bases, in that order; junction bases with no gene match: 3. The CDR3 is CASSFRGWQPQHF. In DNA form, the CDR3 reads TGTGCCAGCAGTTTCAGGGGGTGGCAGCCCCAGCATTTT.

V and J are TRBV30 and TRBJ1-4; 10 positions match TRBD1. With 5 bases clipped from V and 3 bases from J, the junction kept 3 bases outside the gene matches. Germline CDR1 GTSNPN, CDR2 SVGIG (reference sequence). CDR3 size: 14 residues. In DNA, the CDR3 is TGTGCCTGGGGACAGGGGGTTTCTAATGAAAAACTGTTTTTT. It translates to CAWGQGVSNEKLFF.

CDR3 in amino acids: CASKQGQGFNEQYF. In DNA, the CDR3 is TGTGCCAGCAAGCAGGGACAGGGGTTTAACGAGCAGTACTTC. The V call is TRBV7-2, the J call TRBJ2-7; TRBD1 agrees at 10 bases. The CDR3 is 14 residues long. CDR1 and CDR2 (germline): SGHTA, FQGNSA. V dropped 7 bases and J dropped 5; count of bases not matched to a gene: 8.

This clone has only a few counts. The chain carries TRBV2 and TRBJ2-7; the match to TRBD2 covers 8 bases. Germline V lookup: CDR1 SNHLY, CDR2 FYNNEI. Trimming took 6 bases from V and 3 from J; bases not matched to a gene: 13. The CDR3 loop spans 16 amino acids. CDR3 in amino acids: CASRARRGLGGYEQYF. DNA of the CDR3: TGTGCCAGCAGGGCCAGACGGGGACTAGGGGGCTACGAGCAGTACTTC.